The rows below give T cell receptor beta chains drawn from one sample of a study of blood T cell repertoires in COVID-19. Sequencing used immunoSEQ multiplex PCR; TCRdb keeps in-frame clones, though not all of them. The sample carries about 64,000 clones, more than 70% recorded once. The sequenced sample was peripheral blood. The origin of the receptors is a man aged 70 or older with acute or convalescent COVID-19. Each CDR3 is given with its conserved first and last residue. Fields, in order: V gene, J gene, clone size, CDR3 protein. Rows may omit the clone size; those that give it use once, few, many or a size class.

>TRBV5-1|TRBJ2-3|-
CASSLGDWERDTQYF
>TRBV19|TRBJ2-3|-
CASSAPGQVRDTQYF
>TRBV19|TRBJ1-5|-
CASSIREDQPQHF
>TRBV5-1|TRBJ2-5|-
CASSSPLGVQTQYF
>TRBV5-1|TRBJ1-2|-
CASSSGTGNYGYTF
>TRBV10-2|TRBJ2-7|few
CASSESSGWDIRLNEQYF
>TRBV6-2/TRBV6-3|TRBJ1-5|once
CASSPGQNQPFNQPQHF
>TRBV12-5|TRBJ1-3|-
CASGSLGNTIYF
>TRBV18|TRBJ2-2|-
CASSPRGWGNTGELFF
>TRBV4-3|TRBJ2-3|-
CASSQDRSGGTDTQYF
>TRBV7-3|TRBJ2-7|-
CASSLTGSGATYEQYF
>TRBV5-5|TRBJ2-1|-
CASSGRLAGNYNEQFF
>TRBV4-3|TRBJ2-7|-
CASSQGTGGAYEQYF
>TRBV2|TRBJ2-3|-
CASNKGGGDTQYF
>TRBV6-5|TRBJ1-1|-
CASSSRGLNTEAFF
>TRBV5-1|TRBJ2-2|once
CASSPGLAGTGELFF
>TRBV5-1|TRBJ1-2|-
CASSLVPGPPSQYGYTF
>TRBV5-6|TRBJ2-7|-
CASSGPGVGIYEQYF
>TRBV4-1|TRBJ2-5|-
CASSQANGGGPGTQYF
>TRBV7-3|TRBJ1-1|-
CASSLYRNTEAFF
>TRBV19|TRBJ1-2|-
CASSRQGGSYGYTF
>TRBV6-2/TRBV6-3|TRBJ2-2|-
CASSPHTSGGAISGELFF
>TRBV28|TRBJ1-6|-
CASSLWSRGNSPLHF
>TRBV5-1|TRBJ1-2|-
CASSLAVGGNYGYTF
>TRBV5-4|TRBJ2-7|-
CASSPPGQAPFEQYF
>TRBV5-4|TRBJ2-7|-
CASSSGLKGDEQYF
>TRBV30|TRBJ1-2|-
CAWRPTTGGGGGYTF
>TRBV12-5|TRBJ1-2|-
CASGLQGSPTF
>TRBV4-1|TRBJ2-7|-
CASSRNSGKSYEQYF
>TRBV4-3|TRBJ2-5|-
CASSGQGETQYF
>TRBV24-1|TRBJ2-3|-
CATRDRGTDTQYF
>TRBV11-3|TRBJ1-1|-
CASSLTVNTEAFF
>TRBV5-1|TRBJ1-2|-
CASSLGQVADGYTF
>TRBV7-2|TRBJ1-1|-
CAGGGRFLNTEAFF
>TRBV18|TRBJ1-2|few
CASSPNRGYGYTF
>TRBV6-2/TRBV6-3|TRBJ2-7|-
CASSHALVGSYEQYF
>TRBV6-5|TRBJ2-2|-
CASSIQGALGELFF
>TRBV27|TRBJ1-6|-
CATQDRSSYNSPLHF
>TRBV28|TRBJ2-3|-
CASSLTRTGVGTDTQYF
>TRBV7-2|TRBJ2-2|once
CASSLGLAANTGELFF
>TRBV30|TRBJ2-2|-
CAWRGGNTGELFF